These 7 T cell receptor beta chains were sequenced from one sample in a study of cytotoxic CD8 clonotypes in ibrutinib-treated CLL. Assay used: immunoSEQ multiplex PCR; TCRdb lists only in-frame clones, some missing. Among some 35,000 clones listed, approximately 70% were seen once. The sequencing here drew on PBMCs, taken before ibrutinib treatment. Receptor source: a human donor with chronic lymphocytic leukemia.

The chain couples TRBV10-3 to TRBJ1-1, with a weak D call TRBD1 (5 bases). Germline CDR1 ENHRY, CDR2 SYGVKD. Trimming left V 3 bases short and J 4 bases short, with 12 bases between. There are 14 residues in the CDR3. The CDR3 reads CAISDPGRGTEAFF. In DNA, the CDR3 is TGTGCCATCAGTGATCCAGGGCGGGGCACTGAAGCTTTCTTT.

The genes are TRBV5-1 and TRBJ2-1; D may be TRBD1 or TRBD2 (5 bases each). Deletions cut 6 bases from V and 2 bases from J, with 15 bases between. This CDR3 has 15 amino acids. Per the germline V gene, CDR1 is SGHRS and CDR2 is YFSETQ. CDR3 loop: CASTTGTSTYNEQFF. The CDR3 DNA sequence: TGCGCCAGCACCACCGGGACCTCAACCTACAATGAGCAGTTCTTC.

CDR3 sequence: CSVEGGSYNEQFF. CDR3 bases: TGCAGCGTTGAAGGGGGATCCTACAATGAGCAGTTCTTC. This chain links TRBV29-1 with TRBJ2-1, with D uncertain. The V gene's germline CDR1 is SQVTM and CDR2 ANQGSEA. The CDR3 loop spans 13 amino acids. The V gene lost 1 base and the J gene lost 1 base, with 5 bases spanning the gap.

This clone was observed once. The chain carries TRBV4-3 and TRBJ1-2, with 7 bases aligning to TRBD1. V lost 1 base, J lost 6 bases, and 2 bases stayed unmatched. The germline V gene has CDR1 LGHNA and CDR2 YSLEER. This CDR3 contains 13 residues. The CDR3, as DNA: TGCGCCAGCAGCCAAGGGACAGGAAATGGCTACACCTTC. Protein sequence: CASSQGTGNGYTF.

The chain employs TRBV6-4 and TRBJ2-1, with D perhaps matching TRBD2 (6 bases). Germline values: CDR1 MRHNA, CDR2 SNTAGT. Between the trimmed V and J ends, which lost 2 bases and 9 bases, there was a span of 17 bases. The CDR3 has 15 residues. The CDR3 nucleotides read TGTGCCAGCAGTGACGATTTGACATTGGGGGGTGAGCAGTTCTTC. Its protein product is CASSDDLTLGGEQFF.

The chain recombines TRBV7-2 with TRBJ1-2; D is ambiguous. Germline CDR1 and CDR2: SGHTA and FQGNSA. V lost 5 bases, J lost 5 bases, and 9 bases lay in between. CDR3 size: 12 residues. The DNA for the CDR3 is TGTGCCAGCAGCGGCTTTTTTTATGGCTACACCTTC. Protein sequence: CASSGFFYGYTF.

V gene TRBV18 combines with J gene TRBJ2-7, with D unclear. The CDR3 sequence is 13 residues long. The V gene's germline CDR1 is KGHSH and CDR2 LQKENI. V lost 2 bases and J lost 8, with 13 bases in between. CDR3 region: CASSPTEATKQYF. CDR3 nucleotides: TGTGCCAGCTCACCAACAGAAGCTACGAAGCAGTACTTC.